These T cell receptor beta chains were read from a single sample in a study of cytomegalovirus exposure and HLA in healthy donors. TCRdb keeps only in-frame clones here, not all; method: immunoSEQ multiplex PCR. Among some 120,000 clones, 75% to 85% were seen once, and the ten largest hold less than 2%. The sample consisted of PBMCs. These receptors were obtained from a man aged 35 to 55 in good health and CMV-seronegative. Both conserved end residues are part of each CDR3. The D gene is left open where the match is weak. Clone size is given for some rows only: seen once, a few or many times, or a class if the clone is expanded.

>TRBV12-5|-|TRBD2|TRBJ2-3
CASGLVKREEADTQYF
TGTGCTAGTGGTTTGGTAAAGCGGGAGGAGGCGGATACGCAGTATTTT
>TRBV7-9|-|-|TRBJ1-2
CASSLSRGGANLNYGYTF
TGTGCCAGCAGCTTATCTCGTGGAGGCGCTAACCTGAACTATGGCTACACCTTC
>TRBV9|-|TRBD2|TRBJ2-5
CASSPRTSGQEQYF
TGTGCCAGCAGCCCACGGACTAGCGGGCAGGAGCAGTACTTC
>TRBV14|-|TRBD1|TRBJ2-7
CASSPRTGLFSYEQYF
TGTGCCAGCAGCCCTAGGACAGGCCTTTTCTCCTACGAGCAGTACTTC
>TRBV5-6|-|-|TRBJ2-7
CASSPPGQSYEQYF
TGTGCCAGCAGCCCCCCCGGACAGTCCTACGAGCAGTACTTC
>TRBV27|few|-|TRBJ2-2
CASSLSIGVGTGELFF
TGTGCCAGCAGTTTATCGATCGGGGTGGGTACCGGGGAGCTGTTTTTT
>TRBV6-5|-|-|TRBJ1-2
CASSYSLAGDYGYTF
TGTGCCAGCAGTTACTCGTTGGCAGGCGACTATGGCTACACCTTC
>TRBV28|-|TRBD2|TRBJ2-1
CASSYPGGRAEQFF
TGTGCCAGCAGTTACCCGGGCGGGAGAGCTGAGCAGTTCTTC
>TRBV6-5|-|-|TRBJ1-1
CASGRTRNTEAFF
TGTGCCTCGGGCCGGACTAGAAACACTGAAGCTTTCTTT
>TRBV5-1|-|TRBD2|TRBJ2-7
CASSPTAGGGEQYF
TGCGCCAGCAGCCCAACAGCCGGGGGGGGCGAGCAGTACTTC
>TRBV11-1|-|-|TRBJ1-2
CASSPPGRYGYTF
TGTGCCAGCAGCCCGCCAGGGCGATATGGCTACACCTTC
>TRBV28|-|-|TRBJ1-2
CASSLGGANNYGYTF
TGTGCCAGCAGTTTAGGGGGGGCCAATAACTATGGCTACACCTTC
>TRBV18|-|-|TRBJ2-7
CASSPIRTAFYEQYF
TGTGCCAGCTCACCAATTCGGACAGCCTTCTACGAGCAGTACTTC
>TRBV11-1|-|TRBD2|TRBJ2-5
CASSLRSGLAGQETQYF
TGTGCCAGCAGCTTAAGGTCCGGACTAGCGGGACAAGAGACCCAGTACTTC
>TRBV19|-|-|TRBJ1-1
CASSTKPFEGTEAFF
TGTGCCAGTAGTACCAAACCATTCGAGGGCACTGAAGCTTTCTTT
>TRBV10-3|-|TRBD2|TRBJ2-2
CAISESGLAGGVTGELFF
TGTGCCATCAGTGAGTCCGGTCTAGCGGGGGGTGTCACCGGGGAGCTGTTTTTT
>TRBV15|-|-|TRBJ2-7
CATSREQDLSYEQYF
TGTGCCACCAGCAGAGAACAGGACCTCTCCTACGAGCAGTACTTC
>TRBV21-1|-|-|TRBJ1-4
CASSKVQGPPPTNEKLFF
TGTGCCAGCAGCAAAGTTCAGGGTCCCCCACCAACTAATGAAAAACTGTTTTTT
>TRBV15|-|-|TRBJ1-1
CATSRVRVAEAFF
TGTGCCACCAGCAGAGTTCGAGTTGCTGAAGCTTTCTTT
>TRBV11-2|-|-|TRBJ2-3
CASSGSNSDTQYF
TGTGCCAGCAGCGGGAGTAACTCAGATACGCAGTATTTT
>TRBV7-2|few|TRBD2|TRBJ2-5
CASSDGLAGGQGTQYF
TGTGCCAGCAGCGACGGACTAGCGGGGGGGCAGGGGACCCAGTACTTC
>TRBV11-2|-|-|TRBJ2-7
CATQFGPLAYRDEQYF
TGTGCCACCCAGTTCGGTCCACTAGCTTATCGAGACGAGCAGTACTTC
>TRBV5-6|-|TRBD2|TRBJ2-5
CASSRTILAGRETQYF
TGTGCCAGCAGCCGAACGATACTAGCGGGAAGAGAGACCCAGTACTTC
>TRBV5-4|-|TRBD1|TRBJ1-3
CASSPGQGRGGNTIYF
TGTGCCAGCAGCCCCGGACAGGGAAGGGGAGGAAACACCATATATTTT
>TRBV10-3|-|-|TRBJ1-2
CAISETPGYGYTF
TGTGCCATCAGTGAGACCCCGGGGTATGGCTACACCTTC
>TRBV27|-|-|TRBJ2-7
CASSLSPSRYEQYF
TGTGCCAGCAGTTTGAGCCCTAGCCGCTACGAGCAGTACTTC
>TRBV29-1|-|-|TRBJ1-1
CSVPQLGARNTEAFF
TGCAGCGTCCCCCAGCTGGGGGCGCGGAACACTGAAGCTTTCTTT
>TRBV2|-|-|TRBJ2-7
CASSERHLSSYEQYF
TGTGCCAGCAGTGAGAGGCACCTCAGCTCCTACGAGCAGTACTTC
>TRBV29-1|-|TRBD1|TRBJ2-3
CSVEYGDRDLDTQYF
TGCAGCGTTGAATACGGGGACAGGGATTTAGATACGCAGTATTTT
>TRBV6-6|-|TRBD1|TRBJ2-3
CASRPQRGGASDTQYF
TGTGCCAGCAGGCCCCAACGAGGGGGCGCCTCAGATACGCAGTATTTT
>TRBV19|-|TRBD2|TRBJ2-4
CASSEGRGTSGAIAKNIQYF
TGTGCCAGTAGTGAGGGACGGGGGACTAGCGGAGCGATAGCCAAAAACATTCAGTACTTC
>TRBV7-9|-|-|TRBJ2-7
CASSPDTSYEQYF
TGTGCCAGCAGCCCGGACACGTCCTACGAGCAGTACTTC
>TRBV7-9|-|TRBD2|TRBJ2-2
CASSSGLAAAGELFF
TGTGCCAGCAGCTCGGGACTAGCGGCCGCCGGGGAGCTGTTTTTT
>TRBV10-2|once|-|TRBJ1-2
CASSESRRGFAELGLYGYTF
TGCGCCAGCAGTGAGTCTAGGCGAGGTTTTGCAGAACTGGGGCTATATGGCTACACCTTC
>TRBV9|-|-|TRBJ2-1
CASSVGRGHNEQFF
TGTGCCAGCAGCGTAGGCAGGGGACATAATGAGCAGTTCTTC
>TRBV27|-|-|TRBJ1-4
CASSRAGNEKLFF
TGTGCCAGCAGTAGGGCGGGGAATGAAAAACTGTTTTTT
>TRBV25-1|-|TRBD1|TRBJ2-1
CASSNSDTGDNEQFF
TGTGCCAGCAGTAATTCCGACACAGGGGACAATGAGCAGTTCTTC
>TRBV25-1|-|TRBD2|TRBJ2-4
CASRGLAGGFWAKNIQYF
TGTGCCAGCAGGGGACTAGCGGGGGGGTTTTGGGCCAAAAACATTCAGTACTTC
>TRBV18|few|-|TRBJ2-3
CASSPVSGSTDTQYF
TGTGCCAGCTCACCAGTGAGCGGATCCACAGATACGCAGTATTTT
>TRBV10-2|-|-|TRBJ1-1
CASSEQASGATEAFF
TGCGCCAGCAGTGAACAGGCCTCAGGGGCCACTGAAGCTTTCTTT
>TRBV27|-|TRBD2|TRBJ2-5
CASARTSGRHQETQYF
TGTGCCAGCGCCCGAACTAGCGGGAGACACCAAGAGACCCAGTACTTC
>TRBV7-3|-|TRBD1|TRBJ2-7
CASSLGTVSSYEQYF
TGTGCCAGCAGCTTAGGGACAGTAAGCTCCTACGAGCAGTACTTC
>TRBV6-5|-|TRBD1|TRBJ1-3
CAMTDRAPGNTIYF
TGTGCCATGACGGACAGGGCCCCTGGAAACACCATATATTTT
>TRBV7-6|-|-|TRBJ1-5
CASSLDGTTDGQPQHF
TGTGCCAGCAGCTTAGACGGGACAACGGACGGTCAGCCCCAGCATTTT
>TRBV2|-|-|TRBJ1-3
CASRGGLGGNTIYF
TGTGCCAGCAGGGGGGGGCTCGGAGGAAACACCATATATTTT
>TRBV14|-|-|TRBJ1-5
CASSQAGEQPQHF
TGTGCCAGCAGCCAGGCAGGGGAGCAGCCCCAGCATTTT
>TRBV5-1|few|TRBD1|TRBJ1-2
CASSGGQGYGYTF
TGCGCCAGCAGCGGGGGACAGGGCTATGGCTACACCTTC
>TRBV19|few|TRBD1|TRBJ2-7
CATGQGYEQYF
TGTGCCACTGGACAGGGGTACGAGCAGTACTTC
>TRBV5-1|-|-|TRBJ2-3
CASAPLGQETDTQYF
TGCGCCAGCGCTCCCTTGGGACAAGAGACAGATACGCAGTATTTT
>TRBV18|-|-|TRBJ1-5
CASSPVPTGDQPQHF
TGTGCCAGCTCACCCGTTCCGACAGGCGATCAGCCCCAGCATTTT
>TRBV7-9|-|TRBD2|TRBJ2-2
CAYRRGGGASTGELFF
TGTGCCTACAGGCGAGGCGGGGGGGCGAGCACCGGGGAGCTGTTTTTT
>TRBV11-3|once|TRBD2|TRBJ2-1
CASSPGASGAYNEQFF
TGTGCCAGCAGCCCGGGGGCTAGCGGGGCCTACAATGAGCAGTTCTTC
>TRBV18|-|-|TRBJ1-6
CASSPSGNSPLHF
TGTGCCAGCTCACCATCGGGTAATTCACCCCTCCACTTT